The 27 T cell receptor beta chains given below trace back to one sample, sequenced in a study of CD8+ T cells in alopecia areata. Extraction and reverse transcription of RNA yielded cDNA as the sequencing template. Method: immunoSEQ multiplex PCR; TCRdb's copy keeps in-frame clones and lacks some. The table records fewer than 250,000 clones, roughly two fifths of them present only once. The treatment is: oral pan-JAK inhibitor, 5-10 mg twice daily. Sample: CD4+ T cells sorted from blood, taken at approximately week 34, from a patient treated with tofacitinib. These receptors originate from a human donor with alopecia areata.

The chain uses TRBV6-5 and TRBJ2-1; 7 bases map to TRBD1. Looked up from germline, CDR1 is MNHEY and CDR2 is SVGAGI. Unmatched junction bases numbered 6, after V lost 7 bases and J lost 9 bases. The CDR3 runs 12 residues. This CDR3 is CASNPGGGEQFF. The CDR3, as DNA: TGTGCCAGCAACCCAGGGGGTGGTGAGCAGTTCTTC.

This chain links TRBV27 with TRBJ1-6; possible D gene TRBD1, 5 bases. Germline V lookup: CDR1 MNHEY, CDR2 SMNVEV (reference sequence). The CDR3 is made up of 15 amino acids. Trimming stripped 2 bases from V and 4 bases from J, with 9 bases between. The CDR3 sequence is CASSLRQSYNSPLHF. CDR3 nucleotide sequence: TGTGCCAGCAGTTTAAGACAGTCTTATAATTCACCCCTCCACTTT.

Remarks on this clone: Other DNA sequences of this sample code for an identical CDR3. The V and J genes are TRBV9 and TRBJ2-7; D gene uncertain. Trimming left V 7 bases short and J 0 bases short, with 8 bases between. CDR1 is SGDLS, CDR2 YYNGEE, per germline. The CDR3 covers 12 residues. CDR3 bases: TGTGCCAGCGGGCCTTCCTCCTACGAGCAGTACTTC. Translation gives CASGPSSYEQYF.

This clone was recorded a few times. The chain combines TRBV7-3 with TRBJ2-1; 8 bases fit TRBD1. V was clipped by 5 bases and J by 0 bases; unmatched bases: 9. Per germline, CDR1 SGHTA and CDR2 FQGTGA. The CDR3 has 17 residues. The CDR3 DNA follows: TGTGCCAGCAGCCCCGGACAGGGTCTAAGCTCCTACAATGAGCAGTTCTTC. This encodes CASSPGQGLSSYNEQFF.

This clone was counted a single time. The rearrangement links TRBV6-5 to TRBJ1-2; 7 bases agree with TRBD1. Germline CDR1 is MNHEY and CDR2 is SVGAGI. This CDR3 comprises 13 residues. The V and J ends lost 7 bases and 5 bases, in that order; junction bases with no gene match: 7. DNA of the CDR3: TGTGCCAGCACCCGGACAGGTGATTATGGCTACACCTTC. Encoded protein: CASTRTGDYGYTF.

Worth noting for this clone: This sequence may be a read error, since a much larger clone differs from it by one base. The chain joins TRBV6-5 to TRBJ2-5, with D unclear. Trimming removed 5 bases at V and 3 bases at J, with 4 bases between. This CDR3 spans 11 amino acids. Germline values: CDR1 MNHEY, CDR2 SVGAGI. As DNA, the CDR3 is TGTGCCAGCAGTGCTAAAGAGACCCAGTACTTC. Amino acids: CASSAKETQYF.

This clone came up a few times. This chain connects TRBV29-1 to TRBJ1-1; D is unclear. CDR1 and CDR2 (germline): SQVTM, ANQGSEA. V was cut by 5 bases and J by 0 bases, with 10 bases left in between. This CDR3 contains 13 residues. CDR3 sequence: CSVSRQLNTEAFF. The CDR3 coding sequence is TGCAGCGTTTCGAGGCAGTTGAACACTGAAGCTTTCTTT.

V gene TRBV5-6 combines with J gene TRBJ2-7, with 7 positions matching TRBD1. Germline assignment: CDR1 SGHDT and CDR2 YYEEEE. V was clipped by 6 bases and J by 5 bases; unmatched bases: 11. The CDR3 totals 14 residues. The CDR3 coding sequence is TGTGCCAGCATCATAACAGGGGTCTCTCACGAGCAGTACTTC. Its translation: CASIITGVSHEQYF.

The sample holds a few counts of this clone. The chain has TRBV9 and TRBJ1-1; D gene uncertain. Germline values: CDR1 SGDLS, CDR2 YYNGEE. The CDR3 is 15 amino acids. V dropped 4 bases and J dropped 0 bases, with 13 bases sitting between them. CDR3 nucleotide sequence: TGTGCCAGCAGCCCTAGTGGTACAATGAACACTGAAGCTTTCTTT. Its translation: CASSPSGTMNTEAFF.

This sequence joins TRBV6-5 and TRBJ1-2; D gene ambiguous. There are 14 residues in the CDR3. The V end lost 7 bases, the J end lost 3 bases, and 15 bases lay between the germline ends. Germline V lookup: CDR1 MNHEY, CDR2 SVGAGI. The CDR3 here is CASMGWERDYGYTF. The CDR3 nucleotides read TGTGCCAGCATGGGGTGGGAGAGGGACTATGGCTACACCTTC.

This clone has a handful of counts. The rearrangement joins TRBV23-1 to TRBJ2-2; 9 bases match TRBD1. TRBV23-1 is known as an ORF, though its function is uncertain. Trimming took 5 bases from V and 3 from J; bases not matched to a gene: 4. This CDR3 comprises 15 residues. The CDR3 DNA sequence: TGCGCCAGCAGTTACAGGGGGCGGTACACCGGGGAGCTGTTTTTT. Amino acid sequence: CASSYRGRYTGELFF.

V is TRBV6-5 and J is TRBJ1-1; perhaps TRBD1 as D (6 bases). V was clipped by 6 bases and J by 9 bases, with 20 bases between them. Germline loops: CDR1 MNHEY, CDR2 SVGAGI. This CDR3 has 14 amino acids. CDR3 residues: CASRTGQQQGKAFF. In nucleotides, the CDR3 is TGTGCCAGCAGAACGGGACAACAACAGGGCAAAGCTTTCTTT.

The rearrangement uses TRBV11-2 and TRBJ2-1, with D tentatively TRBD1 (6 bases). Trimming left V 4 bases short and J 15 bases short, with 16 bases between. The germline CDR1 and CDR2 sequences are SGHAT and FQNNGV. The CDR3 runs 12 residues. CDR3 bases: TGTGCCAGCAGCTGGGACACACCCCCGGTGTTCTTC. This sequence encodes CASSWDTPPVFF.

This clone was detected a few times. The chain uses TRBV25-1 and TRBJ2-1; D not certain. Germline V gives CDR1 MGHDK, CDR2 SYGVNS. This CDR3 is built from 13 residues. The ends were cut back, 1 base at V and 6 bases at J, with 7 bases in the middle. The CDR3 coding sequence is TGTGCCAGCAGTGAATCCCACGGCAATGAGCAGTTCTTC. Translation gives CASSESHGNEQFF.

V and J are TRBV10-3 and TRBJ1-4; D is unresolved. There are 12 residues in the CDR3. CDR1 is ENHRY, CDR2 SYGVKD, per germline. The V end lost 2 bases, the J end lost 14 bases, and 12 bases lay between the germline ends. CDR3 sequence (DNA): TGTGCCATCAGTGAGCGCGGCACCGCGCTGTTTTTT. It yields the protein CAISERGTALFF.

The chain joins TRBV6-5 to TRBJ2-7, with 7 positions matching TRBD1. CDR1 and CDR2 from the germline V gene are MNHEY and SVGAGI. The CDR3 loop spans 15 amino acids. V gave up 7 bases and J gave up 5 bases; unmatched junction bases: 14. CDR3 protein: CASTPLTGQRNEQYF. The CDR3, as DNA: TGTGCCAGCACCCCCTTGACGGGACAGAGAAACGAGCAGTACTTC.

This clone was detected only a few times. J is TRBJ2-5 and V is TRBV4-2; the match to TRBD2 covers 10 bases. Germline V gives CDR1 LGHNA, CDR2 YNFKEQ. J was trimmed by 6 bases and V by 0 bases; bases with no gene match: 10. The CDR3 covers 17 residues. This CDR3 is CASSQDPSGRGGKTQYF. The CDR3 region has the DNA TGTGCCAGCAGCCAAGATCCTAGCGGGAGAGGGGGGAAGACCCAGTACTTC.

This clone appeared a few times. The V gene is TRBV27, the J gene TRBJ1-2; the D is unclear. Trimming took 2 bases from V and 4 from J, leaving 14 bases between them. The germline gives CDR1 MNHEY, CDR2 SMNVEV (reference sequence). The CDR3 spans 15 residues. For the CDR3, the DNA is TGTGCCAGCAGTTTACGTCATCGCGACTCCTATGGCTACACCTTC. This codes for CASSLRHRDSYGYTF.

This clone occurred a few times. The chain uses TRBV5-1 and TRBJ2-7; TRBD2 agrees at 9 bases. Germline V CDR1 and CDR2: SGHRS, YFSETQ. This CDR3 has 14 residues. With 5 bases clipped from V and 7 bases from J, the junction kept 10 bases outside the gene matches. This chain's CDR3 is CASRSSSGEREQYF. CDR3 DNA: TGCGCCAGCAGATCGTCTAGCGGGGAGCGTGAGCAGTACTTC.

This clone has more than one count but fewer than ten. V usage is TRBV13 and J usage is TRBJ2-4; TRBD2 aligns across 11 bases. V was clipped by 5 bases and J by 8 bases; unmatched bases: 2. This CDR3 is built from 13 residues. Germline V gene lookup returns CDR1 PRHDT and CDR2 FYEKMQ (reference sequence). In DNA, the CDR3 is TGTGCCAGCAGCGGGGGACTAGCGGACATTCAGTACTTC. Protein: CASSGGLADIQYF.

This chain links TRBV27 with TRBJ1-2, with 9 bases identical to TRBD1. The V and J ends lost 5 bases and 2 bases, in that order; junction bases with no gene match: 6. The CDR3 loop spans 15 amino acids. Germline V lookup: CDR1 MNHEY, CDR2 SMNVEV (reference sequence). CDR3 DNA sequence: TGTGCCAGCAGTGGACGACAGGGGGGAAACTATGGCTACACCTTC. As protein: CASSGRQGGNYGYTF.

This clone was counted a few times. The V and J genes are TRBV5-1 and TRBJ2-2; a possible D gene is TRBD2 (6 bases). Trimming removed 4 bases from V and 4 bases from J, with 14 bases in between. This CDR3 has 15 amino acids. Germline CDR1 SGHRS, CDR2 YFSETQ. CDR3 in amino acids: CASSTGTYRTGELFF. The CDR3 nucleotides are TGCGCCAGCAGCACGGGGACTTATCGCACCGGGGAGCTGTTTTTT.

The rearrangement uses TRBV18 and TRBJ2-7; D gene ambiguous. CDR1 KGHSH and CDR2 LQKENI come from the germline V gene. V was cut by 6 bases and J by 2 bases, with 14 bases left in between. This CDR3 has 14 residues. In DNA, the CDR3 is TGTGCCAGCTCCCCGCGAAAAGGCCCCTACGAGCAGTACTTC. Protein: CASSPRKGPYEQYF.

V gene TRBV27 combines with J gene TRBJ2-3; weak D call: TRBD1 (6 bases). Germline CDR1 MNHEY, CDR2 SMNVEV (reference sequence). Trimming took 7 bases from V and 4 from J, leaving 12 bases between them. This CDR3 spans 13 amino acids. CDR3 loop: CASKLQGADTQYF. The CDR3 DNA follows: TGTGCCAGCAAATTACAGGGCGCAGATACGCAGTATTTT.

The chain links TRBV5-1 to TRBJ2-1, with 9 bases that match TRBD2. CDR1 and CDR2 from the germline V gene are SGHRS and YFSETQ. V gave up 2 bases and J gave up 0 bases; unmatched junction bases: 3. The CDR3 runs to 16 residues. The CDR3 DNA follows: TGCGCCAGCAGCTTACTAGCGGGTTCCTCCTACAATGAGCAGTTCTTC. Protein: CASSLLAGSSYNEQFF.

The V and J genes are TRBV11-1 and TRBJ1-1, with 9 bases that match TRBD1. Germline assignment: CDR1 SGHAT and CDR2 FQDESV (reference sequence). This CDR3 comprises 15 residues. V dropped 5 bases and J dropped 0; count of bases not matched to a gene: 4. The CDR3 protein is CASSHRTGVNTEAFF. The CDR3 nucleotides read TGTGCCAGCAGCCACAGGACAGGGGTGAACACTGAAGCTTTCTTT.

Here the CDR3 reads CASSLIGLGVEQFF. In DNA, the CDR3 is TGTGCCAGCAGCTTAATTGGACTAGGGGTTGAGCAGTTCTTC. This chain links TRBV7-2 with TRBJ2-1; 7 bases are a match to TRBD2. This CDR3 comprises 14 residues. The J segment lost 9 bases and the V segment lost 2 bases, leaving 7 bases of the junction unmatched. Germline CDR1 reads SGHTA; CDR2 reads FQGNSA.